Following are 4 T cell receptor beta chains from one sample sequenced in a study of Ad26.COV2.S vaccination and SARS-CoV-2 variants. Sample treatment: 15 to 20 received Ad26.COV2.S at low or high dose, single or two shots; several received placebo; per-sample allocation not given. Material that was analyzed had been drawn on day 63 after the first vaccine or placebo injection. Measured with immunoSEQ multiplex PCR; TCRdb has only the in-frame clones, and not every one. The sample yields 360,000 or so clones, about nine tenths seen once. Here the sequenced sample was peripheral blood, taken in a trial of Ad26.COV2.S vaccine versus placebo. The receptors originated from a person aged 18-65 years who received the Ad26.COV2.S COVID-19 vaccine or a placebo.

In this sample, this clone turned up a few times. This chain connects TRBV6-2 or TRBV6-3 to TRBJ2-5, with TRBD1 identical over 11 bases. CDR1 and CDR2 from the germline V gene are MNHEY and SVGEGT. With V trimmed by 0 bases and J by 3 bases, 12 bases remained unmatched. This CDR3 contains 19 residues. CDR3 in amino acids: CASSYSMMLDRGPKETQYF. The CDR3 DNA is TGTGCCAGCAGTTACTCGATGATGCTGGACAGGGGGCCCAAAGAGACCCAGTACTTC.

The chain employs TRBV19 and TRBJ1-3; the D gene is possibly TRBD1 (5 bases). From germline, CDR1 is LNHDA and CDR2 SQIVND (reference sequence). The CDR3 spans 15 residues. Trimming shortened V by 1 base and J by 2 bases, and 9 bases separated the two germline ends. CDR3 nucleotide sequence: TGTGCCAGTAGTATAGTCAGGGACGCTGGAAACACCATATATTTT. Its translation is CASSIVRDAGNTIYF. Variable domain in full (rest from reference TRBV19 and TRBJ1-3): DGGITQSPKYLFRKEGQNVTLSCEQNLNHDAMYWYRQDPGQGLRLIYYSQIVNDFQKGDIAEGYSVSREKKESFPLTVTSAQKNPTAFYLCASSIVRDAGNTIYFGEGSWLTVV.

CDR3 loop: CASSPSGGYGGEAFF. The CDR3 DNA sequence: TGCGCCAGCAGCCCGTCAGGGGGCTACGGGGGTGAAGCTTTCTTT. The chain uses TRBV5-1 and TRBJ1-1; 8 nucleotides align to TRBD1. This CDR3 region has 15 residues. Germline V lookup: CDR1 SGHRS, CDR2 YFSETQ. Germline trimming cut 4 bases from V and 7 bases from J; bases unmatched to any gene: 12.

The rearrangement uses TRBV7-6 and TRBJ2-7, with TRBD2 matching 9 bases. This CDR3 is 15 amino acids long. Per the germline V gene, CDR1 is SGHVS and CDR2 is FNYEAQ. V was clipped by 3 bases and J by 6 bases; unmatched bases: 9. The CDR3 DNA reads as TGTGCCAGCAGCTTGACAGCGGGGGGTTCAGCCGAGCAGTACTTC. Amino acid sequence: CASSLTAGGSAEQYF.